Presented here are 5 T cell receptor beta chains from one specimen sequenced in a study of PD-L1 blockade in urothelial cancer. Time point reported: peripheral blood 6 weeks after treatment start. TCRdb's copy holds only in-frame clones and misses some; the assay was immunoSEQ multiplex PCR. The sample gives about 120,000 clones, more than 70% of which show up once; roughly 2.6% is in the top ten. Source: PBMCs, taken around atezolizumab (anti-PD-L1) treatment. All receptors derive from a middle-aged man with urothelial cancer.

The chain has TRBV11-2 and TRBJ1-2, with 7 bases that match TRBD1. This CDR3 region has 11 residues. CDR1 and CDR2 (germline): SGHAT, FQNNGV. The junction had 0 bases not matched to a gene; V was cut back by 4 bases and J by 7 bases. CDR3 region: CASSSGGGYTF. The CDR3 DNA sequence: TGTGCCAGCAGCTCAGGGGGTGGCTACACCTTC.

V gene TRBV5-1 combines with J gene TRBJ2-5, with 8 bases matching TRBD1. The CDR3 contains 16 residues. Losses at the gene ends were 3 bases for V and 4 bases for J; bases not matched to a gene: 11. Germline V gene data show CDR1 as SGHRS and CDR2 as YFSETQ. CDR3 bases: TGCGCCAGCAGCTCGCCAGTAGGACAGGGAAGAGAGACCCAGTACTTC. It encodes CASSSPVGQGRETQYF.

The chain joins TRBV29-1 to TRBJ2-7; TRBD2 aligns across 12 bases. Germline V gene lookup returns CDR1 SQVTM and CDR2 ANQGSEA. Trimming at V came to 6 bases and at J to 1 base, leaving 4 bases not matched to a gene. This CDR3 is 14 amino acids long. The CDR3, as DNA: TGCAGCGTCAAAGGACTAGCGGGGTCCTACGAGCAGTACTTC. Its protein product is CSVKGLAGSYEQYF.

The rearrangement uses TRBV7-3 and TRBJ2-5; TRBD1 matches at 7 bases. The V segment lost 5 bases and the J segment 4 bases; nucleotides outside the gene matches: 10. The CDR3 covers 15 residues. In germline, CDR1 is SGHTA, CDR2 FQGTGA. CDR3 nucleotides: TGTGCCAGCAGCCCCCAATGGGGACAGATAGAGACCCAGTACTTC. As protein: CASSPQWGQIETQYF. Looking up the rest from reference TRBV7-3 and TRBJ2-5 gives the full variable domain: GAGVSQTPSNKVTEKGKYVELRCDPISGHTALYWYRQSLGQGPEFLIYFQGTGAADDSGLPNDRFFAVRPEGSVSTLKIQRTERGDSAVYLCASSPQWGQIETQYFGPGTRLLVL.

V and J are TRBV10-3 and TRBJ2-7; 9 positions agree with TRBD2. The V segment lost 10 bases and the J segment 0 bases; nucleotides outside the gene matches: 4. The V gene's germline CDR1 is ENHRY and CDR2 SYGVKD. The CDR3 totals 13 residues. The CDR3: CATDSGSSYEQYF. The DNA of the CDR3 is TGTGCCACAGATAGCGGGAGCTCCTACGAGCAGTACTTC.